The rows below give T cell receptor beta chains drawn from one sample of a study of cytomegalovirus exposure and HLA in healthy donors. Repertoires were generated with immunoSEQ multiplex PCR, while TCRdb's copy carries only in-frame clones and drops some. The table lists more than 90,000 clones, 76% of them singletons, with 1.5% to 2.5% in the top ten. The sequencing sample was made of PBMCs. Receptors originate from a man in his forties in good health and CMV-seronegative. CDR3s include the opening cysteine and the closing phenylalanine or tryptophan. D genes are given only for firm matches.

D | V | CDR3
. | TRBV10-3 | CAISEGMRGGEKLFF
. | TRBV7-9 | CASRPGYGYTF
. | TRBV30 | CAWLGGQKFF
. | TRBV11-2 | CASSRLVTSYNEQFF
TRBD1 | TRBV15 | CATSRDRAGGLEQFF
TRBD2 | TRBV11-3 | CASSAGGASETQYF
. | TRBV5-1 | CASSSPFKNTGELFF
TRBD1 | TRBV28 | CASSPQGLGTDTQYF
. | TRBV11-2 | CASSNSNPSTDTQYF
TRBD1 | TRBV4-3 | CASSQITGGVGNTIYF
. | TRBV28 | CASSLSVFAGPYGYTF
. | TRBV6-1 | CASSKDSNYGYTF
. | TRBV5-1 | CASSLGSGSEAFF
. | TRBV21-1 | CASTKSGTSSPRQGVGVNTEAFF
TRBD2 | TRBV7-9 | CSSSQKRGTSGEHNEQFF
. | TRBV28 | CASQWLNQPQHF
TRBD2 | TRBV9 | CASSPGVAGQETQYF
TRBD1 | TRBV7-8 | CASSLSSPGGAGNQPQHF
. | TRBV4-3 | CASSQVLTDTQYF
TRBD1 | TRBV28 | CASSTDRVMSEKLFF
TRBD1 | TRBV10-3 | CAISRGQGGDIQYF
TRBD1 | TRBV7-8 | CASSLSRLGRDRGANEQFF
. | TRBV2 | CASTLYGDLVEQFF
TRBD1 | TRBV30 | CAFNRDRGLGANVLTF
. | TRBV2 | CASRRDQGRNQPQHF
TRBD2 | TRBV7-9 | CASSPTKRGGENEQFF
. | TRBV18 | CASSPQGNQPQHF
TRBD2 | TRBV6-1 | CASSLESGSYNEQFF
. | TRBV4-3 | CASSQVPPFGPNTEAFF
TRBD1 | TRBV19 | CASSHRTGGTEAFF
TRBD1 | TRBV25-1 | CASSEYRTGGTGELFF
TRBD2 | TRBV7-9 | CASSLASGGYNEQFF
TRBD2 | TRBV9 | CASSDYRLAGSTDTQYF
TRBD1 | TRBV5-3 | CAKQQGAFAEAFF
TRBD1 | TRBV18 | CASSPTPGQGSRQTQYF
TRBD1 | TRBV7-3 | CASSRDRGDTQYF
. | TRBV11-2 | CASSPPQGKPETQYF
. | TRBV7-2 | CASNGMGTSANEQFF
TRBD2 | TRBV11-3 | CASSTRGTSGSETQYF
TRBD2 | TRBV7-2 | CASDLGGGQETQYF
TRBD2 | TRBV6-1 | CASSLSSGSFNEQYF
TRBD2 | TRBV19 | CASSRGLAPDTQYF
. | TRBV27 | CASSYGARGRNEQFF